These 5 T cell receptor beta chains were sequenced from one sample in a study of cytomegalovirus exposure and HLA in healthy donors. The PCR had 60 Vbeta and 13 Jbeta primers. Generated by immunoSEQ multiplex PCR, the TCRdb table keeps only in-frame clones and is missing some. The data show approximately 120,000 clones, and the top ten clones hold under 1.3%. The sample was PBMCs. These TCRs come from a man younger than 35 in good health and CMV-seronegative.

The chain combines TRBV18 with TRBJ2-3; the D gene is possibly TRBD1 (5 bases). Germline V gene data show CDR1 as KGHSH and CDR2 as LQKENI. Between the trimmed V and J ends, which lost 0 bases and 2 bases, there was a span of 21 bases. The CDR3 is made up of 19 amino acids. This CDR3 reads CASSPPSGASNTVTDTQYF. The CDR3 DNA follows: TGTGCCAGCTCACCACCGTCTGGGGCGTCCAACACAGTCACAGATACGCAGTATTTT.

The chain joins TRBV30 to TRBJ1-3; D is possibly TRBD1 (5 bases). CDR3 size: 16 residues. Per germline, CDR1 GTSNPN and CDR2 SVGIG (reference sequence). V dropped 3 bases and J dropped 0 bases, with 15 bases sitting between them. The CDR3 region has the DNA TGTGCCTGGAGGGATCGTCAGGGCCTCTCTGGAAACACCATATATTTT. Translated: CAWRDRQGLSGNTIYF. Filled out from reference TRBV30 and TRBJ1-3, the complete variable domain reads SQTIHQWPATLVQPVGSPLSLECTVEGTSNPNLYWYRQAAGRGLQLLFYSVGIGQISSEVPQNLSASRPQDRQFILSSKKLLLSDSGFYLCAWRDRQGLSGNTIYFGEGSWLTVV.

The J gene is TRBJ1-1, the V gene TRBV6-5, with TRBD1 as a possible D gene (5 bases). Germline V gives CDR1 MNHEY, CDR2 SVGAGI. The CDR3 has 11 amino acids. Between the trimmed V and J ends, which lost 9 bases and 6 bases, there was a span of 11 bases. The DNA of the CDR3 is TGTGCCAGTTCGATAGGGGCTGAAGCTTTCTTT. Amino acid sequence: CASSIGAEAFF.

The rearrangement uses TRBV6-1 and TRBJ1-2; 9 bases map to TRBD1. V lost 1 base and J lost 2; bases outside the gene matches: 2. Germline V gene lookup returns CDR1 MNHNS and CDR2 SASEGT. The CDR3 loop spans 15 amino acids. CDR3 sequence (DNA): TGTGCCAGCAGTGAAGACAGGGGGCGCAACTATGGCTACACCTTC. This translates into CASSEDRGRNYGYTF.

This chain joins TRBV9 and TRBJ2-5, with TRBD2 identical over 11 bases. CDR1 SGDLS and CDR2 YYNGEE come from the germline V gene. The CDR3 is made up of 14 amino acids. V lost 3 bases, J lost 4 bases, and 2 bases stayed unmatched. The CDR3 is CASSGLAGGETQYF. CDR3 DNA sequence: TGTGCCAGCAGCGGCCTAGCGGGAGGAGAGACCCAGTACTTC.